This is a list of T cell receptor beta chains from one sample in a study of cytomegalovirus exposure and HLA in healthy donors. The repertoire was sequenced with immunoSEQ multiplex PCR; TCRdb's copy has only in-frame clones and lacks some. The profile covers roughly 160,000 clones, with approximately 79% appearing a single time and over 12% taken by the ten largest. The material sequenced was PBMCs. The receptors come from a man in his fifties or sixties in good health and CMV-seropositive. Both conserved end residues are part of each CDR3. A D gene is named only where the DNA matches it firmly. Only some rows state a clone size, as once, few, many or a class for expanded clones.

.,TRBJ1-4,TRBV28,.,CASSYPYRELFF,TGTGCCAGCAGTTATCCCTACAGGGAACTGTTTTTT
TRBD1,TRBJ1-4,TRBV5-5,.,CASTVGQGNEKLFF,TGTGCCAGCACCGTGGGACAGGGAAACGAAAAACTGTTTTTT
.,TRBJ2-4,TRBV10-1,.,CASSGGPTGIGRNIQYF,TGCGCCAGCAGTGGAGGTCCTACAGGGATAGGGAGAAACATTCAGTACTTC
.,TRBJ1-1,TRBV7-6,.,CASSHRDTGTEAFF,TGTGCCAGCAGCCACCGGGACACTGGCACTGAAGCTTTCTTT
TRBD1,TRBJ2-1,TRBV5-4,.,CASSQTGGNEQFF,TGTGCCAGCAGCCAAACAGGGGGCAATGAGCAGTTCTTC
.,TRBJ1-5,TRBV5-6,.,CASSPGWGNQPQHF,TGTGCCAGCAGCCCGGGGTGGGGTAATCAGCCCCAGCATTTT
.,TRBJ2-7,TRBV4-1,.,CATKKTDSYEQYF,TGCGCCACCAAAAAGACAGATTCCTACGAGCAGTACTTC
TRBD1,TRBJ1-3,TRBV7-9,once,CASSSKPTGLGNTIYF,TGTGCCAGCAGCTCTAAACCGACAGGGCTAGGAAACACCATATATTTT
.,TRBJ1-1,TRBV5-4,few,CASSLATGEAFF,TGTGCCAGCAGCTTGGCCACAGGTGAAGCTTTCTTT
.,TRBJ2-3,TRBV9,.,CASSVGSAGEQYF,TGTGCCAGCAGCGTAGGGTCTGCCGGGGAGCAGTATTTT
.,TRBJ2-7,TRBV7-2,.,CASSLVGGHEQYF,TGTGCCAGCAGCTTAGTGGGAGGCCACGAGCAGTACTTC
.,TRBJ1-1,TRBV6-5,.,CASSLRGNTEAFF,TGTGCCAGCAGCCTACGGGGGAACACTGAAGCTTTCTTT
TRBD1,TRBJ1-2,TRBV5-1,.,CASSLGGGPYGYTF,TGCGCCAGCAGCTTGGGAGGGGGCCCCTATGGCTACACCTTC
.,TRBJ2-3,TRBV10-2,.,CASSLTGGSDTQYF,TGCGCCAGCAGCTTGACGGGGGGCTCAGATACGCAGTATTTT
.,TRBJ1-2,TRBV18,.,CASSPDLDYGYTF,TGTGCCAGCTCACCAGATCTAGACTATGGCTACACCTTC
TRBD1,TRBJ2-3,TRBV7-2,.,CASSFRGLDTQYF,TGTGCCAGCAGCTTTAGGGGGCTCGATACGCAGTATTTT
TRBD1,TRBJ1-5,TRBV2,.,CASRQGAGDQPQHF,TGTGCCAGCAGGCAGGGGGCGGGGGATCAGCCCCAGCATTTT
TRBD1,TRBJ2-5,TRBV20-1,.,CSSTGRETQYF,TGCAGTTCGACAGGGCGAGAGACCCAGTACTTC
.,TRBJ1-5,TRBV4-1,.,CASSQVSGDSNQPQHF,TGCGCCAGCAGCCAAGTGTCAGGGGATAGCAATCAGCCCCAGCATTTT
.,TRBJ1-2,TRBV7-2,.,CASSLSPSVQGWGGGYTF,TGTGCCAGCAGCTTAAGTCCTTCCGTCCAGGGCTGGGGAGGTGGCTACACCTTC
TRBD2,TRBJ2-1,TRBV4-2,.,CASSQGEASGVEQFF,TGTGCCAGCAGCCAAGGAGAGGCTAGCGGGGTCGAGCAGTTCTTC
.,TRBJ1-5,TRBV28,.,CASTTGGSPFGQPQHF,TGTGCCAGCACGACGGGGGGAAGCCCCTTCGGACAGCCCCAGCATTTT
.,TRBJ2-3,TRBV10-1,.,CASSERRDLEQYF,TGCGCCAGCAGTGAGAGGAGGGACCTAGAGCAGTATTTT
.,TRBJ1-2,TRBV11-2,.,CASSLGTGEGGYTF,TGTGCCAGCAGCTTAGGAACGGGGGAAGGAGGCTACACCTTC
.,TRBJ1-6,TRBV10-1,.,CASSVSQMDSSPLHF,TGCGCCAGCAGTGTGTCCCAGATGGACAGTTCACCCCTCCACTTT
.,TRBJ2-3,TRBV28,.,CASTTRRPWDTQYF,TGTGCCAGCACGACTAGACGGCCCTGGGATACGCAGTATTTT
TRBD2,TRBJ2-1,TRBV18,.,CASSPLAGAFNEQFF,TGTGCCAGCTCACCACTAGCGGGGGCGTTCAATGAGCAGTTCTTC
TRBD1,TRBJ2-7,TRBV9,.,CASSVAGQGYEQYF,TGTGCCAGCAGCGTAGCCGGACAGGGGTACGAGCAGTACTTC
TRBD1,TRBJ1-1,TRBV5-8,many,CASSPGTGLKNTEAFF,TGTGCCAGCAGCCCCGGGACAGGGTTGAAGAACACTGAAGCTTTCTTT
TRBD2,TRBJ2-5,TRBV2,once,CASSTSGEQETQYF,TGTGCCAGCAGTACTAGCGGGGAACAAGAGACCCAGTACTTC
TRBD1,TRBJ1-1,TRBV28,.,CASRRTGTVNTEAFF,TGTGCCAGCAGACGTACCGGGACAGTGAACACTGAAGCTTTCTTT
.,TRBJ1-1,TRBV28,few,CASSLEYTTEAFF,TGTGCCAGCAGTTTAGAGTATACCACTGAAGCTTTCTTT
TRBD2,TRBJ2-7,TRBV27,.,CASSLFGSGAYEQYF,TGTGCCAGCAGTTTATTTGGTAGCGGGGCCTACGAGCAGTACTTC
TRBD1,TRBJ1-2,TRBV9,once,CASSVEGQGFYGYTF,TGTGCCAGCAGCGTAGAGGGACAGGGGTTTTATGGCTACACCTTC
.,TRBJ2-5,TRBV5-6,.,CASSFSTGEGETQYF,TGTGCCAGCAGCTTCAGCACAGGAGAAGGGGAGACCCAGTACTTC
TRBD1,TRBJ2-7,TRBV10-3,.,CAISEFEGADLQYF,TGTGCCATCAGTGAATTTGAGGGGGCTGATCTGCAGTACTTC
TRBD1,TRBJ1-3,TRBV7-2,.,CASSFLGTGSPGNTIYF,TGTGCCAGCAGCTTCCTCGGGACAGGGTCCCCTGGAAACACCATATATTTT
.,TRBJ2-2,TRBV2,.,CASTRERGTGELFF,TGTGCCAGCACGAGAGAAAGGGGCACCGGGGAGCTGTTTTTT
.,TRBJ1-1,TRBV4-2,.,CASSQGGGQVEAFF,TGTGCCAGCAGCCAAGGGGGGGGGCAGGTTGAAGCTTTCTTT
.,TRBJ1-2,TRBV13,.,CASSPTGYYGYTF,TGTGCCAGCAGCCCCACAGGGTACTATGGCTACACCTTC
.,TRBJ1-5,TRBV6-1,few,CATKSQGAGNQPQHF,TGTGCCACCAAATCACAAGGGGCCGGGAATCAGCCCCAGCATTTT